This T cell receptor beta chain was documented in a study of T cells in Graves' hyperthyroidism and ophthalmopathy (dated by TCRdb to between 2017 and 2020). With respect to the entire study: Peripheral blood was sampled at the time of initial diagnosis, prior to any treatment. The study also compared thyroid tissue and blood T-cell repertoires from roughly 6 Graves' hyperthyroidism patients. The paper describes TCR Vbeta CDR3 sequencing of fewer than 150 peripheral blood samples, made up of 43 ophthalmopathy patients, 70 to 75 hyperthyroidism patients and around 17 progressor patients. The 75 to 100 discovery patients were randomly split 7:3 into training and test sets. Whether ophthalmopathy could be predicted prospectively was tested in an independent validation cohort made up of roughly 19 hyperthyroidism patients plus 17 patients who later progressed to ophthalmopathy. TCR V-J signatures able to tell the groups apart were searched for in a discovery cohort of 100 or so patients, of whom approximately 40 had Graves' ophthalmopathy and roughly 57 had stable Graves' hyperthyroidism. Once sampling was done, hyperthyroidism patients were given methimazole at a starting dose of 30 mg daily, whereas ophthalmopathy patients were given high-dose intravenous methylprednisolone. The paper as a whole reports these results and caveats: During validation, the model predicted progression to ophthalmopathy a median of about 5.9 months ahead of onset, with 70.59% sensitivity and 72.22% specificity. No statistical method was used to fix the sample size in advance, and group allocation was not hidden from the investigators. Most expanded thyroid clonotypes (frequency above 0.001) were also found in blood, which suggests that blood repertoires may mirror thyroid immune responses. A 13 V-J signature model separated ophthalmopathy from stable hyperthyroidism, with roughly 88% sensitivity and 81.08% specificity in cross-validation and 80%/75% in testing.

Measured from the cysteine to the phenylalanine, the CDR3 is 14 residues long. The CDR3 DNA has 42 bases and is translated from base 1. V is cut by 6 bases and J by 1 base, and the space between the germline ends is 12 bases. Looking up the germline V gene yields CDR1 SNHLY and CDR2 FYNNEI. The TCR beta CDR3 regions were amplified from RNA transcripts. The first round of RT-PCR for the TCR CDR3 was performed with the HTBI primer set and the Qiagen OneStep RT-PCR kit. Libraries were constructed in a second round of multiplex PCR, after which size selection and purification were carried out. Sequencing of the libraries was done on an Illumina HiSeq2000 using paired-end 100 bp reads. The study's own analysis went as follows. Raw data were processed with SOAPnuke, discarding reads with adapters, uncalled bases, mean Phred below 15, or no exact constant-primer or identifier match. COPE v1.2.5 was used to merge the high-quality paired reads, and each unique nucleotide sequence was defined as a clonotype. MiTCR v1.1 was used to align the clonotypes against IMGT TRBV, TRBD and TRBJ reference segments. Analysis was restricted to V-J combinations with a frequency above 0.0001, which covered approximately 99% of repertoires. A TCS score was defined as the ratio of F50 (clonal expansion) to E x V (chaos), with BLOSUM62-based TCRdist applied between CDR3 peptides within each V-J. Welch's t-statistics and random forest reduced 450 to 600 V-J features to 13, which were used in a naive Bayes classifier (R e1071). TCRdb passed the public sequencing reads through fastp at Q25 and MiXCR, retaining productive beta sequences. Every CDR3 protein is listed once, alongside the most common genes and DNA of its rows. None of the V and J calls come from the authors' own analysis; TCRdb made them. The sample has 75,000 to 100,000 distinct CDR3 sequences on record, around 50% of them singletons. The ten largest clones add up to around 30% of the sample.

Stable Graves' hyperthyroidism was defined as the absence of progression to ophthalmopathy over 18 months of follow-up. Hyperthyroidism patients were newly diagnosed, with disease duration under 2 months, and aged 18 to 65 years. Any patient with an uncontrolled infection, another autoimmune disease, pregnancy or lactation was excluded. Diagnoses relied on clinical symptoms, serum thyroxine and TRAb, thyroid ultrasound and orbital computed tomography. Ficoll-Paque density gradient centrifugation was used to isolate PBMCs from 9.5 to 10 ml of fresh peripheral blood. Total RNA was extracted using Trizol reagent, and RNA quality was assessed on an Agilent 2100 Bioanalyzer. In regard to this clonotype: Its antigen remains undetermined. It has no much larger one-base neighbor in the sample; base qualities were not kept.

The receptor was derived from a woman aged 40 to 49 with Graves' hyperthyroidism. Sequenced input: blood. Recombination connected TRBV2 to TRBJ1-1, with TRBD1 as a weak D call on 5 bases. The nucleotide sequence is TGTGCCAGCAGCGCGGGACGGCCGAACACTGAAGCTTTCTTT. The translation is CASSAGRPNTEAFF.